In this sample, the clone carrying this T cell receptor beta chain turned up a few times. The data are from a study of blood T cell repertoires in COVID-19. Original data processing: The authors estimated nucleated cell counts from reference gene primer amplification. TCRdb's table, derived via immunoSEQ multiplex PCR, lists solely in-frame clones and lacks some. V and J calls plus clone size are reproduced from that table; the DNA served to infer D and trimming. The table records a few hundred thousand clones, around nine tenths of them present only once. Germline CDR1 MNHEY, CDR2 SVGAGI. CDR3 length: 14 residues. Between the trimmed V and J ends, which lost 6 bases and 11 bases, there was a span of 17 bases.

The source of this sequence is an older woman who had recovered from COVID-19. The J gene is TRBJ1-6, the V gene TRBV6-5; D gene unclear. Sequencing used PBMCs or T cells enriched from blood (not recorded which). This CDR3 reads CASRRTPLEAPLHF. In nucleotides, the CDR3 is TGTGCCAGCAGACGAACCCCCCTCGAGGCACCCCTCCACTTT.